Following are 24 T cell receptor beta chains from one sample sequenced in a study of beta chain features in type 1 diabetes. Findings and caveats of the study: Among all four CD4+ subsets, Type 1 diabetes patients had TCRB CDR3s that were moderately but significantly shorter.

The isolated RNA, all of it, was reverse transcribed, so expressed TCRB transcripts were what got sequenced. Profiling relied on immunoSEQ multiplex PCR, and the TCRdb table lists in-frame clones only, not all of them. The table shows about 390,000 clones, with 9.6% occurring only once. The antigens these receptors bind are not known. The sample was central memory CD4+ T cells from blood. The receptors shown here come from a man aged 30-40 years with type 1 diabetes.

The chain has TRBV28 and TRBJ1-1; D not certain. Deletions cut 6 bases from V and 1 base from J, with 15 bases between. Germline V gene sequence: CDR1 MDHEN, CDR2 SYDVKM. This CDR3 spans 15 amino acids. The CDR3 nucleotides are TGTGCCAGCAGGGGCTGGGATAAGGAGAACACTGAAGCTTTCTTT. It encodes CASRGWDKENTEAFF.

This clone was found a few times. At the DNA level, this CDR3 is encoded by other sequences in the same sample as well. The CDR3 bases are TGTGCCAGCAGCTTAGATAGCAATCAGCCCCAGCATTTT. Its translation is CASSLDSNQPQHF. The chain recombines TRBV7-7 with TRBJ1-5; D is ambiguous. V lost 1 base and J lost 0, with 1 base in between. The CDR3 loop spans 13 amino acids. Germline values: CDR1 SSHAT, CDR2 FNYEAQ (reference sequence). Combining the CDR3 with reference TRBV7-7 and TRBJ1-5 gives the whole variable domain GAGVSQSPRYKVTKRGQDVTLRCDPISSHATLYWYQQALGQGPEFLTYFNYEAQPDKSGLPSDRFSAERPEGSISTLTIQRTEQRDSAMYRCASSLDSNQPQHFGDGTRLSIL.

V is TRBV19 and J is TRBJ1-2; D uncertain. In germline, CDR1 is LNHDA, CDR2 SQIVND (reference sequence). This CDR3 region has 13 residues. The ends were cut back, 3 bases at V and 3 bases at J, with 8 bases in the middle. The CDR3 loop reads CASSMSGDYGYTF. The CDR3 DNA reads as TGTGCCAGTAGTATGAGCGGGGACTATGGCTACACCTTC. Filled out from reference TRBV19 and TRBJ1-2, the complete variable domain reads DGGITQSPKYLFRKEGQNVTLSCEQNLNHDAMYWYRQDPGQGLRLIYYSQIVNDFQKGDIAEGYSVSREKKESFPLTVTSAQKNPTAFYLCASSMSGDYGYTFGSGTRLTVV.

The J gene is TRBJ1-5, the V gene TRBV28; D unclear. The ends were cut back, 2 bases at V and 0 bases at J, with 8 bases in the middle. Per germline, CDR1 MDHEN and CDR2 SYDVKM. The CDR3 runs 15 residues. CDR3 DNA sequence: TGTGCCAGCAGTTTAGGCGGCTATAGCAATCAGCCCCAGCATTTT. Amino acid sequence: CASSLGGYSNQPQHF.

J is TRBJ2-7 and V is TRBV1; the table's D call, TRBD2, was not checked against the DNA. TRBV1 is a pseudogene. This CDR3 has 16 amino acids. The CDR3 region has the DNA TGCACCAGCAGCTCTAGAACTGGGACTAGCAGCTACGAGCAGTACTTC. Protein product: CTSSSRTGTSSYEQYF.

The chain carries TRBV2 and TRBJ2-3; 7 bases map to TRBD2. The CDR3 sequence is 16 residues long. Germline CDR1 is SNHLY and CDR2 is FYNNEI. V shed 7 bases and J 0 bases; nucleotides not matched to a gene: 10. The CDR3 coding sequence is TGTGCCAGCAACAAAGCGGGGCTTCGCAGCACAGATACGCAGTATTTT. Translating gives CASNKAGLRSTDTQYF. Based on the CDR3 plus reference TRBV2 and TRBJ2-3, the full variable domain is EPEVTQTPSHQVTQMGQEVILRCVPISNHLYFYWYRQILGQKVEFLVSFYNNEISEKSEIFDDQFSVERPDGSNFTLKIRSTKLEDSAMYFCASNKAGLRSTDTQYFGPGTRLTVL.

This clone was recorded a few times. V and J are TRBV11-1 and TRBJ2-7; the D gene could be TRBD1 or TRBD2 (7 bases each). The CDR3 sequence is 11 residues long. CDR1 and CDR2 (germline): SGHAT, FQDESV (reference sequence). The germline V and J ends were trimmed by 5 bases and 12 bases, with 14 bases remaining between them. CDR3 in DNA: TGTGCCAGCAGCCAGGGGGGGGACAGGTACTTC. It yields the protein CASSQGGDRYF.

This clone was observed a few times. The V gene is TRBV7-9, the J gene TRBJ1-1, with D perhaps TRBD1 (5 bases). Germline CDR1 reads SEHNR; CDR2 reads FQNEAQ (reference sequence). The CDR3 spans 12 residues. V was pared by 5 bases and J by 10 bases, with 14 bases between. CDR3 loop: CASSRDSVRAFF. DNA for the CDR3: TGTGCCAGCAGCCGAGACAGCGTCCGAGCTTTCTTT.

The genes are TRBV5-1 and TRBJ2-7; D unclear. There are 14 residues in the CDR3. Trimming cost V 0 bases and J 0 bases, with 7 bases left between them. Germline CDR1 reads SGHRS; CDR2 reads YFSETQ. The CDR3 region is CASSLAGRSYEQYF. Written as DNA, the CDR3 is TGCGCCAGCAGCTTGGCCGGGCGCTCCTACGAGCAGTACTTC.

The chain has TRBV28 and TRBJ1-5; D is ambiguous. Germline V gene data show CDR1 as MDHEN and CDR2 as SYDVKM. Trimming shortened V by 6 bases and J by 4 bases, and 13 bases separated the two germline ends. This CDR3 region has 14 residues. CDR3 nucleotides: TGTGCCAGCAGCACCGACGGGTTAAATCAGCCCCAGCATTTT. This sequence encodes CASSTDGLNQPQHF.

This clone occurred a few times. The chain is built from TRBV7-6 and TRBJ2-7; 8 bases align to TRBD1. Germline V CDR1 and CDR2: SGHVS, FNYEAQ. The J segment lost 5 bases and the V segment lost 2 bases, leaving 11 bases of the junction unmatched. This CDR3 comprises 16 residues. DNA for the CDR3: TGTGCCAGCAGCTTACCAAGAAACGGACAGGGTCACGAGCAGTACTTC. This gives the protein CASSLPRNGQGHEQYF.

The CDR3 coding sequence is TGTGCCAGCAGTTCCACGCCTGACAATGAGCAGTTCTTC. Its protein product is CASSSTPDNEQFF. This chain links TRBV7-2 with TRBJ2-1; D ambiguous. This CDR3 is 13 amino acids long. Germline loops: CDR1 SGHTA, CDR2 FQGNSA. V gave up 6 bases and J gave up 5 bases, with 11 bases separating them. Filled out from reference TRBV7-2 and TRBJ2-1, the complete variable domain reads GAGVSQSPSNKVTEKGKDVELRCDPISGHTALYWYRQSLGQGLEFLIYFQGNSAPDKSGLPSDRFSAERTGGSVSTLTIQRTQQEDSAVYLCASSSTPDNEQFFGPGTRLTVL.

Here the CDR3 DNA reads TGTGCCAGCAGCTCCGACAGGGTCACTGGAAACACCATATATTTT. It codes for CASSSDRVTGNTIYF. This chain uses TRBV5-4 with TRBJ1-3, with 7 bases matching TRBD1. CDR3 length equals 15 residues. Germline-derived CDR1 and CDR2 are SGHNT and YYREEE (reference sequence). V lost 3 bases to trimming and J lost 2 bases; unmatched junction nucleotides: 5.

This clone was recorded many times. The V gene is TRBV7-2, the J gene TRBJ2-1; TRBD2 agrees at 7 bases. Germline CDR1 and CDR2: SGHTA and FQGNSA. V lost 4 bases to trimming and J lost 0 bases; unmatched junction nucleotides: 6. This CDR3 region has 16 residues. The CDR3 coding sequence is TGTGCCAGCAGCTCCGAGCGGGGTCTCTCCTACAATGAGCAGTTCTTC. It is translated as CASSSERGLSYNEQFF.

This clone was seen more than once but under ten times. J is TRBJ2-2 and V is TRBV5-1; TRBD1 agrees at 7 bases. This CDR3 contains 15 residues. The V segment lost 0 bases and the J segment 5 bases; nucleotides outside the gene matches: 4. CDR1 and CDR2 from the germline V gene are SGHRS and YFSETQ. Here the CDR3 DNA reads TGCGCCAGCAGCTTGGCTGAGACAGGGACCGGGGAGCTGTTTTTT. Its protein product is CASSLAETGTGELFF.

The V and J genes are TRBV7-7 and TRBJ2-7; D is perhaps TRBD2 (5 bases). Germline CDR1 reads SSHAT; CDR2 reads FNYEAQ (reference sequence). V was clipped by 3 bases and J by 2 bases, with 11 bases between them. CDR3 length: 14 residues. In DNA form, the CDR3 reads TGTGCCAGCAGCTTGAGGGTGGGGACCTACGAGCAGTACTTC. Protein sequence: CASSLRVGTYEQYF.

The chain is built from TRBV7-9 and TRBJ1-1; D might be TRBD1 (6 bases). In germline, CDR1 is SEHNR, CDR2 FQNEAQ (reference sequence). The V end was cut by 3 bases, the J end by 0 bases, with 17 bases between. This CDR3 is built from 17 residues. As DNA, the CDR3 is TGTGCCAGCAGCTTCCCCGCAGGGGCCTTAATGAACACTGAAGCTTTCTTT. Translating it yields CASSFPAGALMNTEAFF.

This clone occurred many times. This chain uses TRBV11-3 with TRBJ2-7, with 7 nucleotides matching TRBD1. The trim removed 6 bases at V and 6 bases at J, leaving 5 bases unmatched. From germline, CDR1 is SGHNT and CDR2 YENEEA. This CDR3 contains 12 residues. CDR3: CASSRTGREQYF. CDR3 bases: TGTGCCAGCAGTCGGACAGGACGCGAGCAGTACTTC.

The CDR3 spells CASSVTTGNYGYTF. CDR3 sequence (DNA): TGTGCCAGCAGCGTTACGACAGGGAACTATGGCTACACCTTC. The chain carries TRBV5-5 and TRBJ1-2; 7 bases match TRBD1. With 4 bases clipped from V and 2 bases from J, the junction kept 5 bases outside the gene matches. In germline, CDR1 is SGHKS, CDR2 YYEKEE (reference sequence). The CDR3 contains 14 residues.

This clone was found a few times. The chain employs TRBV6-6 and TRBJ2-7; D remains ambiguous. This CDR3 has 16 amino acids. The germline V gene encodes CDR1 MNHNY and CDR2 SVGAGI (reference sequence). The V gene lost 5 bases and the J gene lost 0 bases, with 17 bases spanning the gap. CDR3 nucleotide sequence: TGTGCCAGCAGTCCAAGACCCGGGTCCTACTCCTACGAGCAGTACTTC. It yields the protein CASSPRPGSYSYEQYF.

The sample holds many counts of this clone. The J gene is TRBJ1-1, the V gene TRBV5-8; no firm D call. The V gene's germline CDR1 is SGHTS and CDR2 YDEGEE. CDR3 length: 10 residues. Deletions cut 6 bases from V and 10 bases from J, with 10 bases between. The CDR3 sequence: CASKHFTAFF. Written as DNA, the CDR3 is TGTGCCAGCAAACACTTCACAGCTTTCTTT. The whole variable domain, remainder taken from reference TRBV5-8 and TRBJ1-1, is EAGVTQSPTHLIKTRGQQATLRCSPISGHTSVYWYQQALGLGLQFLLWYDEGEERNRGNFPPRFSGRQFPNYSSELNVNALELEDSALYLCASKHFTAFFGQGTRLTVV.

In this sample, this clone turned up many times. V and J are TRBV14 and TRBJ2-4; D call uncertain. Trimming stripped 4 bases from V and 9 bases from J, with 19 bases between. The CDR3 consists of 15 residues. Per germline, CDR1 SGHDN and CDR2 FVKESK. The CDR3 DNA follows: TGTGCCAGCAGCCTACTCTCGGTAGACAAGGGCATTCAGTACTTC. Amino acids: CASSLLSVDKGIQYF.

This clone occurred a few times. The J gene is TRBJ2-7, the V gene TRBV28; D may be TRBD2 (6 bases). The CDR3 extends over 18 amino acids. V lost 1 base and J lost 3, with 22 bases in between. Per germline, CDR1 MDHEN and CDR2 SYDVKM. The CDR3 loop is CASSLFSGGGVSNYEQYF. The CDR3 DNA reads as TGTGCCAGCAGTTTATTTTCGGGCGGAGGGGTATCAAACTACGAGCAGTACTTC.

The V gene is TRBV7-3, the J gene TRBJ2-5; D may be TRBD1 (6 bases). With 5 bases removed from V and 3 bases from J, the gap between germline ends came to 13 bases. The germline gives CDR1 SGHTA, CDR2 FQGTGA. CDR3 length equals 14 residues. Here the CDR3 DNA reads TGTGCCAGCAGCGCTCAGGGGACGAAAGAGACCCAGTACTTC. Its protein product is CASSAQGTKETQYF.